These 21 T cell receptor beta chains originate from one sample sequenced in a study of PD-1 blockade in classical Hodgkin lymphoma. The method was immunoSEQ multiplex PCR; TCRdb's version includes in-frame clones alone and lacks a portion of them. The sample lists 110,000 or so clones; roughly 90% were seen once. Indicated time point: cycle 4 day 1 (C4D1), after 6 weeks of nivolumab. The patients all showed relapse after autologous stem cell transplantation, while their brentuximab vedotin exposure varied. The sequencing here drew on peripheral blood mononuclear cells (PBMCs), taken before the fourth cycle of nivolumab. The receptors come from a human donor with classical Hodgkin lymphoma.

The V and J genes are TRBV11-3 and TRBJ2-7, with TRBD2 matching 7 bases. The CDR3 is 15 amino acids. Germline CDR1 and CDR2: SGHNT and YENEEA. J gave up 3 bases and V 5 bases, and 10 bases lay outside the gene matches. The CDR3 protein is CASSPRGGGSYEQYF. CDR3 bases: TGTGCCAGCAGCCCCCGAGGCGGCGGGAGCTACGAGCAGTACTTC.

This clone was observed once. The chain employs TRBV6-1 and TRBJ1-2; no firm D call. V lost 8 bases, J lost 4 bases, and 17 bases lay in between. CDR3 size: 14 residues. From germline, CDR1 is MNHNS and CDR2 SASEGT. The CDR3 sequence is CASSKVGLFYGYTF. The DNA of the CDR3 is TGTGCCAGCTCAAAGGTGGGGTTGTTCTATGGCTACACCTTC.

The chain is built from TRBV21-1 and TRBJ1-1; whether TRBD1, the table's D call, matches the DNA was not checked. TRBV21-1 is reported as a pseudogene. The length of the CDR3 is 19 residues. CDR3 residues: CASSKRQAGKHSLGAEAFF. In DNA form, the CDR3 reads TGTGCCAGCAGCAAGAGACAGGCGGGCAAACACTCCCTCGGCGCTGAAGCTTTCTTT.

This chain uses TRBV27 with TRBJ2-5; D possibly corresponds to TRBD2 (5 bases). Germline V gene sequence: CDR1 MNHEY, CDR2 SMNVEV (reference sequence). V dropped 0 bases and J dropped 4 bases, with 15 bases sitting between them. This CDR3 spans 16 amino acids. CDR3 loop: CASSLSLRLSGETQYF. In nucleotides, the CDR3 is TGTGCCAGCAGTTTATCCCTCCGTTTGAGCGGAGAGACCCAGTACTTC.

The chain is built from TRBV6-5 and TRBJ2-7; D is uncertain. The germline CDR1 and CDR2 sequences are MNHEY and SVGAGI. V was clipped by 2 bases and J by 5 bases, with 13 bases between them. There are 14 residues in the CDR3. The CDR3 sequence: CASSYVGPGHEQYF. CDR3 bases: TGTGCCAGCAGTTACGTAGGACCAGGCCACGAGCAGTACTTC.

The genes are TRBV5-1 and TRBJ2-5, with D unclear. The CDR3 contains 15 residues. Germline V gene lookup returns CDR1 SGHRS and CDR2 YFSETQ. The V gene lost 5 bases and the J gene lost 2 bases, with 16 bases spanning the gap. CDR3: CASRSHTTTQETQYF. The CDR3, as DNA: TGCGCCAGCAGATCTCATACCACCACGCAAGAGACCCAGTACTTC.

This chain uses TRBV5-4 with TRBJ2-6, with TRBD1 matching 11 bases. CDR3 size: 17 residues. The V segment lost 0 bases and the J segment 2 bases; nucleotides outside the gene matches: 1. CDR1 is SGHNT, CDR2 YYREEE, per germline (reference sequence). The CDR3 reads CASSLGGQGAGANVLTF. The CDR3 region has the DNA TGTGCCAGCAGCTTGGGGGGACAGGGGGCTGGGGCCAACGTCCTGACTTTC.

The CDR3 nucleotides read TGTGCCAGCAGTGATGGGCCCCTGTGGGAGCAGTTCTTC. It specifies CASSDGPLWEQFF. This rearrangement joins TRBV2 to TRBJ2-1; D is ambiguous. The CDR3 loop spans 13 amino acids. Trimming removed 3 bases from V and 10 bases from J, with 13 bases in between. The germline CDR1 and CDR2 sequences are SNHLY and FYNNEI.

For the CDR3, the DNA is TGCAGCGCGGGACTAGCGCCTATCTCCTACAATGAGCAGTTCTTC. It is translated as CSAGLAPISYNEQFF. The chain recombines TRBV29-1 with TRBJ2-1; TRBD2 matches 10 bases. After removal of 7 bases from V and 0 bases from J, the junction contained 6 bases not matched to a gene. Per the germline V gene, CDR1 is SQVTM and CDR2 is ANQGSEA. CDR3 length: 15 residues.

The J gene is TRBJ1-1, the V gene TRBV9, with TRBD1 matching 9 bases. CDR1 and CDR2 (germline): SGDLS, YYNGEE. V was pared by 4 bases and J by 6 bases, with 10 bases of the junction left unmatched. The CDR3 runs 15 residues. In DNA form, the CDR3 reads TGTGCCAGCAGCCCGCCACAGGGGGCAAGGGCTGAAGCTTTCTTT. Protein product: CASSPPQGARAEAFF.

V is TRBV19 and J is TRBJ1-5; no clear D. The ends were cut back, 1 base at V and 0 bases at J, with 4 bases in the middle. The germline CDR1 and CDR2 sequences are LNHDA and SQIVND (reference sequence). The CDR3 is 14 amino acids. The CDR3 sequence: CASSIGVSNQPQHF. CDR3 sequence (DNA): TGTGCCAGTAGTATAGGGGTTAGCAATCAGCCCCAGCATTTT.

The V and J genes are TRBV5-6 and TRBJ2-7; D remains unclear. Germline CDR1 and CDR2: SGHDT and YYEEEE. V was pared by 4 bases and J by 0 bases, with 11 bases between. The CDR3 spans 14 residues. CDR3 in amino acids: CASSEDGTSYEQYF. The DNA for the CDR3 is TGTGCCAGCAGCGAGGACGGTACCTCCTACGAGCAGTACTTC.

The CDR3 nucleotides are TGTGCCATCAGTGAGGCAGGGTTTAACGCCTTCGAGCAGTACTTC. Its protein is CAISEAGFNAFEQYF. The chain joins TRBV10-3 to TRBJ2-7; D might be TRBD1 (5 bases). In germline, CDR1 is ENHRY, CDR2 SYGVKD. With 2 bases removed from V and 6 bases from J, the gap between germline ends came to 17 bases. The CDR3 sequence is 15 residues long.

The rearrangement uses TRBV28 and TRBJ1-2; no firm D call. Trimming took 6 bases from V and 8 from J, leaving 16 bases between them. Germline lookup yields CDR1 MDHEN and CDR2 SYDVKM. The CDR3 extends over 13 amino acids. CDR3 amino acids: CASRTSRLKGYTF. For the CDR3, the DNA is TGTGCCAGCAGGACCTCCAGGCTTAAAGGCTACACCTTC.

Worth noting for this clone: The sample holds other DNA sequences that translate to the same CDR3. The chain employs TRBV7-9 and TRBJ2-3; no clear D. From germline, CDR1 is SEHNR and CDR2 FQNEAQ (reference sequence). CDR3 length: 14 amino acids. The ends were cut back, 0 bases at V and 1 base at J, with 5 bases in the middle. The CDR3 DNA follows: TGTGCCAGCAGCTTAGCGGAAGGCACAGATACGCAGTATTTT. Translation gives CASSLAEGTDTQYF.

This chain uses TRBV11-3 with TRBJ2-7; D is ambiguous. This CDR3 has 16 amino acids. V was clipped by 5 bases and J by 5 bases, with 22 bases between them. CDR1 and CDR2 (germline): SGHNT, YENEEA. The CDR3 bases are TGTGCCAGCAGCCTACCGGTTAGTCAGTCGTCAAACGAGCAGTACTTC. Amino acid sequence: CASSLPVSQSSNEQYF.

For this clone: A far larger clone is off by one base, so a read error is likely. This chain joins TRBV5-1 and TRBJ2-5; D is tentatively TRBD1 or TRBD2 (5 bases each). V dropped 1 base and J dropped 0 bases, with 13 bases sitting between them. This CDR3 comprises 16 residues. Germline CDR1 and CDR2: SGHRS and YFSETQ. The CDR3 region is CASSLLGTWYQETQYF. Written as DNA, the CDR3 is TGCGCCAGCAGCTTGTTGGGGACGTGGTACCAAGAGACCCAGTACTTC. The complete variable domain, with remaining parts taken from reference TRBV5-1 and TRBJ2-5, reads KAGVTQTPRYLIKTRGQQVTLSCSPISGHRSVSWYQQTPGQGLQFLFEYFSETQRNKGNFPGRFSGRQFSNSRSEMNVSTLELGDSALYLCASSLLGTWYQETQYFGPGTRLLVL.

This chain uses TRBV11-2 with TRBJ2-7; 10 bases map to TRBD2. Germline V gene sequence: CDR1 SGHAT, CDR2 FQNNGV. With V trimmed by 5 bases and J by 4 bases, 14 bases remained unmatched. The CDR3 runs 17 residues. CDR3 residues: CASSLRLAGVNMYEQYF. DNA for the CDR3: TGTGCCAGCAGCCTACGGCTAGCGGGAGTTAATATGTACGAGCAGTACTTC.

The CDR3 sequence: CAWSGILHSNQPQHF. In nucleotides, the CDR3 is TGTGCCTGGAGCGGAATACTACATAGCAATCAGCCCCAGCATTTT. The chain combines TRBV30 with TRBJ1-5; no clear D. The V gene's germline CDR1 is GTSNPN and CDR2 SVGIG (reference sequence). This CDR3 has 15 amino acids. V was cut by 3 bases and J by 0 bases, with 12 bases left in between.

This sequence joins TRBV10-3 and TRBJ2-7, with TRBD1 matching over 10 bases. The germline gives CDR1 ENHRY, CDR2 SYGVKD. The length of the CDR3 is 14 residues. The V gene end was trimmed by 6 bases and the J gene end by 5 bases; junction bases not matched to a gene: 7. CDR3 region: CAIRRDRGNHEQYF. CDR3 nucleotide sequence: TGTGCCATCAGAAGGGACAGGGGAAACCACGAGCAGTACTTC.

The V gene is TRBV5-5, the J gene TRBJ2-7, with 7 positions matching TRBD1. This CDR3 spans 19 amino acids. Per germline, CDR1 SGHKS and CDR2 YYEKEE (reference sequence). The trim removed 1 base at V and 0 bases at J, leaving 16 bases unmatched. Here the CDR3 DNA reads TGTGCCAGCAGCTTGATGGGGAGAACCAAGACAGGGAGCTCCTACGAGCAGTACTTC. Encoded protein: CASSLMGRTKTGSSYEQYF.